The 30 T cell receptor beta chains in this list originate from one sample, sequenced in a study of CD8+ T cells in alopecia areata. Investigators isolated RNA and reverse transcribed it into cDNA to act as the sequencing template. Libraries were prepared by immunoSEQ multiplex PCR; TCRdb keeps only in-frame clonotypes and omits some of them. The table includes 120,000 to 150,000 clones, about 90% detected once. The specimen comprised CD8+ T cells sorted from blood, sampled at week 0. These receptors all stem from a human donor with alopecia areata.

The V gene is TRBV5-1, the J gene TRBJ1-1; TRBD1 matches 9 bases. The V segment lost 3 bases and the J segment 5 bases; nucleotides outside the gene matches: 11. CDR1 and CDR2 from the germline V gene are SGHRS and YFSETQ. CDR3 length: 16 amino acids. The CDR3 DNA follows: TGCGCCAGCAGCTCCCCCGGGACAGGGTCAAGAACTGAAGCTTTCTTT. Translated: CASSSPGTGSRTEAFF.

This clone was detected once. The chain is built from TRBV2 and TRBJ2-1; D is uncertain. V was trimmed by 1 base and J by 9 bases, leaving 10 bases between them. The length of the CDR3 is 13 residues. CDR1 and CDR2 from the germline V gene are SNHLY and FYNNEI. CDR3 sequence reads: CASSEVFGSEQFF. The CDR3 DNA reads TGTGCCAGCAGTGAAGTTTTTGGTAGTGAGCAGTTCTTC.

The genes are TRBV6-6 and TRBJ1-1, with D possibly TRBD1 on 6 matching bases. Trimming pared 6 bases from V and 7 bases from J, leaving 12 bases between. This CDR3 has 12 amino acids. Germline loops: CDR1 MNHNY, CDR2 SVGAGI (reference sequence). The chain's CDR3 is CASSPGGLEAFF. The CDR3 bases are TGTGCCAGCAGCCCCGGGGGCCTTGAAGCTTTCTTT.

This clone was counted between two and nine times. V gene TRBV5-6 combines with J gene TRBJ2-3; TRBD1 or TRBD2 may be the D gene (5 bases each). Deletions cut 2 bases from V and 6 bases from J, with 16 bases between. The CDR3 contains 15 residues. Germline assignment: CDR1 SGHDT and CDR2 YYEEEE. CDR3 amino acids: CASSFPGRGSDTQYF. The DNA of the CDR3 is TGTGCCAGCAGCTTCCCGGGACGAGGTTCGGATACGCAGTATTTT. Full variable domain (outside the CDR3, taken from reference TRBV5-6 and TRBJ2-3): DAGVTQSPTHLIKTRGQQVTLRCSPKSGHDTVSWYQQALGQGPQFIFQYYEEEERQRGNFPDRFSGHQFPNYSSELNVNALLLGDSALYLCASSFPGRGSDTQYFGPGTRLTVL.

The table lists this clone with a few counts. J is TRBJ1-2 and V is TRBV7-2; 8 bases line up with TRBD1. The CDR3 sequence is 14 residues long. Germline lookup yields CDR1 SGHTA and CDR2 FQGNSA. The J segment lost 6 bases and the V segment lost 5 bases, leaving 8 bases of the junction unmatched. The CDR3 loop reads CASSLDRGSDGYTF. CDR3 bases: TGTGCCAGCAGCCTAGACAGGGGCTCTGATGGCTACACCTTC.

This clone was observed once. The chain joins TRBV27 to TRBJ2-2, with D possibly matching TRBD1 (6 bases). CDR1 and CDR2 from the germline V gene are MNHEY and SMNVEV (reference sequence). V gave up 10 bases and J gave up 7 bases, with 16 bases separating them. The CDR3 is 13 amino acids. In nucleotides, the CDR3 is TGTGCCACTGGGCAGGGGCTCGGCGGGGAGCTGTTTTTT. Protein sequence: CATGQGLGGELFF.

V is TRBV6-5 and J is TRBJ2-3; 8 bases map to TRBD1. This CDR3 has 15 amino acids. CDR1 MNHEY and CDR2 SVGAGI come from the germline V gene. After removal of 4 bases from V and 1 base from J, the junction contained 4 bases not matched to a gene. CDR3 in DNA: TGTGCCAGCAGTTTCAGGGGGCCCCGCACAGATACGCAGTATTTT. It specifies CASSFRGPRTDTQYF.

The chain has TRBV30 and TRBJ2-7; 7 nucleotides agree with TRBD1. CDR3 size: 13 residues. Germline values: CDR1 GTSNPN, CDR2 SVGIG (reference sequence). V dropped 1 base and J dropped 5; count of bases not matched to a gene: 5. The CDR3 DNA reads TGTGCCTGGAGTGCGATAGGGGGCGACGAGCAGTACTTC. Encoded protein: CAWSAIGGDEQYF. Using reference TRBV30 and TRBJ2-7 for the parts outside the CDR3, the full variable domain is SQTIHQWPATLVQPVGSPLSLECTVEGTSNPNLYWYRQAAGRGLQLLFYSVGIGQISSEVPQNLSASRPQDRQFILSSKKLLLSDSGFYLCAWSAIGGDEQYFGPGTRLTVT.

This chain joins TRBV5-4 and TRBJ2-4; 11 bases map to TRBD1. Germline V gene data show CDR1 as SGHNT and CDR2 as YYREEE (reference sequence). This CDR3 contains 14 residues. With V trimmed by 4 bases and J by 5 bases, 2 bases remained unmatched. DNA of the CDR3: TGTGCCAGCAGCGGACAGGGGGCCGAAAACATTCAGTACTTC. Translation gives CASSGQGAENIQYF. Supplemented by reference TRBV5-4 and TRBJ2-4, the full variable domain reads ETGVTQSPTHLIKTRGQQVTLRCSSQSGHNTVSWYQQALGQGPQFIFQYYREEENGRGNFPPRFSGLQFPNYSSELNVNALELDDSALYLCASSGQGAENIQYFGAGTRLSVL.

The chain recombines TRBV6-5 with TRBJ2-3; the D is unclear. This CDR3 is built from 13 residues. V gave up 4 bases and J gave up 6 bases, with 11 bases separating them. From germline, CDR1 is MNHEY and CDR2 SVGAGI. The CDR3 protein is CASSFLGQDTQYF. The CDR3 DNA reads TGTGCCAGCAGTTTCCTCGGCCAGGATACGCAGTATTTT.

CDR3: CAILSDRSNRDHTQYF. CDR3 sequence (DNA): TGTGCCATACTTTCCGACAGGAGCAATCGGGACCATACGCAGTATTTT. The J gene is TRBJ2-3, the V gene TRBV10-3, with a possible D match to TRBD1 (6 bases). This CDR3 has 16 residues. V dropped 9 bases and J dropped 7 bases, with 26 bases sitting between them. Germline CDR1 is ENHRY and CDR2 is SYGVKD.

V gene TRBV7-9 combines with J gene TRBJ2-2, with a tentative D call TRBD1 (5 bases). CDR1 and CDR2 from the germline V gene are SEHNR and FQNEAQ (reference sequence). This CDR3 contains 13 residues. V lost 5 bases to trimming and J lost 5 bases, with 9 bases between them. In nucleotides, the CDR3 is TGTGCCAGCAGCAGGCCAGGGACCGGGGAGCTGTTTTTT. It translates to CASSRPGTGELFF. The full variable domain, with the rest looked up from reference TRBV7-9 and TRBJ2-2, is DTGVSQNPRHKITKRGQNVTFRCDPISEHNRLYWYRQTLGQGPEFLTYFQNEAQLEKSRLLSDRFSAERPKGSFSTLEIQRTEQGDSAMYLCASSRPGTGELFFGEGSRLTVL.

The chain couples TRBV4-1 to TRBJ1-1; D remains unclear. The germline CDR1 and CDR2 sequences are MGHRA and YSYEKL. The CDR3 has 14 amino acids. Deletions cut 1 base from V and 0 bases from J, with 6 bases between. As DNA, the CDR3 is TGCGCCAGCAGCCAAGTTGAGATGAACACTGAAGCTTTCTTT. Translation gives CASSQVEMNTEAFF.

The V call is TRBV27, the J call TRBJ2-2, with D tentatively TRBD2 (6 bases). The germline CDR1 and CDR2 sequences are MNHEY and SMNVEV (reference sequence). This CDR3 spans 19 amino acids. V was cut by 2 bases and J by 2 bases, with 21 bases left in between. The CDR3 region is CASSLIGVWDWINTGELFF. CDR3 coding DNA: TGTGCCAGCAGTTTAATAGGGGTCTGGGACTGGATAAACACCGGGGAGCTGTTTTTT.

The rearrangement links TRBV30 to TRBJ2-7; tentative D call: TRBD1 (5 bases). The CDR3 is made up of 11 amino acids. V lost 8 bases and J 3 bases, leaving 11 bases between the germline ends. Germline CDR1 GTSNPN, CDR2 SVGIG (reference sequence). CDR3 residues: CAGQDSYEQYF. DNA of the CDR3: TGTGCCGGTCAAGACAGCTACGAGCAGTACTTC.

The V call is TRBV19, the J call TRBJ1-5; D is possibly TRBD1 (5 bases). Germline CDR1 reads LNHDA; CDR2 reads SQIVND (reference sequence). The CDR3 contains 17 residues. Trimming left V 2 bases short and J 2 bases short, with 16 bases between. The CDR3 sequence is CASSILQGGGGNQPQHF. The CDR3 DNA reads as TGTGCCAGTAGTATACTTCAGGGCGGCGGTGGCAATCAGCCCCAGCATTTT.

The chain joins TRBV7-6 to TRBJ2-5, with 12 bases lining up with TRBD1. CDR3 size: 15 residues. The V segment lost 2 bases and the J segment 4 bases; nucleotides outside the gene matches: 2. Germline CDR1 SGHVS, CDR2 FNYEAQ. The DNA for the CDR3 is TGTGCCAGCAGCTTAAGGGACAGGGGGCGAGAGACCCAGTACTTC. It specifies CASSLRDRGRETQYF.

This chain joins TRBV29-1 and TRBJ1-4, with D uncertain. V was trimmed by 1 base and J by 1 base, leaving 4 bases between them. The CDR3 runs to 13 residues. Germline lookup yields CDR1 SQVTM and CDR2 ANQGSEA. The CDR3 region has the DNA TGCAGCGTTGAAGGGGGAACTAATGAAAAACTGTTTTTT. This encodes CSVEGGTNEKLFF.

The rearrangement links TRBV10-1 to TRBJ2-7, with D possibly matching TRBD1 (6 bases). V shed 6 bases and J shed 1 base, with 13 bases lying between them. CDR3 size: 14 residues. Germline CDR1 reads WNHNN; CDR2 reads SYGVQD (reference sequence). CDR3 nucleotide sequence: TGCGCCAGCAGCATACAGGGAAATTCCTACGAGCAGTACTTC. Its translation is CASSIQGNSYEQYF.

V gene TRBV23-1 combines with J gene TRBJ1-2; no definite D call. TRBV23-1 is filed as an ORF, its function uncertain. This CDR3 contains 14 residues. V was trimmed by 3 bases and J by 7 bases, leaving 15 bases between them. The CDR3 coding sequence is TGCGCCAGCAGTCAGGGTCCGAGACCCTGTGGCTACACCTTC. Its protein is CASSQGPRPCGYTF.

This chain connects TRBV4-1 to TRBJ2-3, with 10 bases lining up with TRBD1. CDR3 length equals 14 residues. CDR1 and CDR2 (germline): MGHRA, YSYEKL. V shed 5 bases, J shed 6 bases, and the junction held 5 bases outside the gene matches. The CDR3 coding sequence is TGCGCCAGCAGCTCGGGACAGGGGCTGGATACGCAGTATTTT. Translated: CASSSGQGLDTQYF.

The CDR3 DNA sequence: TGTGCCAGCCTCACCGGGGGGAACCAAGAGACCCAGTACTTC. Translated, it gives CASLTGGNQETQYF. The V gene is TRBV7-9, the J gene TRBJ2-5, with TRBD2 identical over 7 bases. Trimming took 8 bases from V and 0 from J; bases not matched to a gene: 6. The CDR3 runs 14 residues. Looked up from germline, CDR1 is SEHNR and CDR2 is FQNEAQ (reference sequence). The full variable domain, its missing parts supplied by reference TRBV7-9 and TRBJ2-5, is DTGVSQNPRHKITKRGQNVTFRCDPISEHNRLYWYRQTLGQGPEFLTYFQNEAQLEKSRLLSDRFSAERPKGSFSTLEIQRTEQGDSAMYLCASLTGGNQETQYFGPGTRLLVL.

The J gene is TRBJ2-7, the V gene TRBV7-9; 8 bases agree with TRBD2. The J segment lost 3 bases and the V segment lost 5 bases, leaving 15 bases of the junction unmatched. The germline gives CDR1 SEHNR, CDR2 FQNEAQ (reference sequence). CDR3 length equals 17 residues. The CDR3 bases are TGTGCCAGCAGCCCTAAATCGGAGACTAGCGCCTACTACGAGCAGTACTTC. It is translated as CASSPKSETSAYYEQYF.

The rearrangement joins TRBV9 to TRBJ2-1, with D perhaps given as TRBD1 or TRBD2 (7 bases each). This CDR3 has 19 residues. The ends were cut back, 0 bases at V and 6 bases at J, with 25 bases in the middle. Germline V gene sequence: CDR1 SGDLS, CDR2 YYNGEE. The CDR3 loop reads CASSVAFVGGQGVSNEQFF. CDR3 nucleotides: TGTGCCAGCAGCGTAGCGTTTGTGGGAGGGCAGGGGGTCTCCAATGAGCAGTTCTTC. Variable domain in full (rest from reference TRBV9 and TRBJ2-1): DSGVTQTPKHLITATGQRVTLRCSPRSGDLSVYWYQQSLDQGLQFLIQYYNGEERAKGNILERFSAQQFPDLHSELNLSSLELGDSALYFCASSVAFVGGQGVSNEQFFGPGTRLTVL.

CDR3 in DNA: TGTGCCAGCAGCCCCGGGACAGCCGAGCAGTACTTC. It is translated as CASSPGTAEQYF. The chain combines TRBV7-9 with TRBJ2-7; TRBD1 aligns across 7 bases. In germline, CDR1 is SEHNR, CDR2 FQNEAQ (reference sequence). V gave up 5 bases and J gave up 6 bases; unmatched junction bases: 4. The CDR3 length is 12 residues.

V usage is TRBV7-9 and J usage is TRBJ2-7; the D gene is possibly TRBD1 (6 bases). With 8 bases removed from V and 3 bases from J, the gap between germline ends came to 14 bases. This CDR3 spans 13 amino acids. Germline CDR1 SEHNR, CDR2 FQNEAQ (reference sequence). CDR3 in amino acids: CASEGDVGYEQYF. The CDR3 bases are TGTGCCAGCGAGGGGGATGTCGGCTACGAGCAGTACTTC.

The chain has TRBV7-9 and TRBJ2-7; possible D gene TRBD2, 6 bases. Germline V gene lookup returns CDR1 SEHNR and CDR2 FQNEAQ (reference sequence). This CDR3 comprises 13 residues. V shed 5 bases and J shed 7 bases, with 15 bases lying between them. CDR3 region: CASSPTGAGEQYF. The CDR3 region has the DNA TGTGCCAGCAGCCCCACTGGGGCGGGGGAGCAGTACTTC.

The chain combines TRBV10-1 with TRBJ2-3; D is tentatively TRBD1 or TRBD2 (5 bases each). The CDR3 runs 14 residues. V dropped 1 base and J dropped 2 bases, with 7 bases sitting between them. Germline assignment: CDR1 WNHNN and CDR2 SYGVQD (reference sequence). CDR3 nucleotides: TGCGCCAGCAGTGAGTTGGGGGTCACAGATACGCAGTATTTT. Protein sequence: CASSELGVTDTQYF.

The rearrangement uses TRBV6-5 and TRBJ2-7; no clear D. The CDR3 length is 12 residues. Germline CDR1 is MNHEY and CDR2 is SVGAGI. Trimming cost V 5 bases and J 3 bases, with 8 bases left between them. CDR3 residues: CASSKELYEQYF. The CDR3 DNA reads as TGTGCCAGCAGTAAGGAACTCTACGAGCAGTACTTC.

This chain links TRBV7-9 with TRBJ2-1; no firm D call. Germline values: CDR1 SEHNR, CDR2 FQNEAQ (reference sequence). The CDR3 length is 18 residues. Trimming pared 1 base from V and 0 bases from J, leaving 16 bases between. CDR3 sequence: CASSLVIYLESSYNEQFF. CDR3 DNA sequence: TGTGCCAGCAGCTTAGTTATCTATTTGGAGAGCTCCTACAATGAGCAGTTCTTC.